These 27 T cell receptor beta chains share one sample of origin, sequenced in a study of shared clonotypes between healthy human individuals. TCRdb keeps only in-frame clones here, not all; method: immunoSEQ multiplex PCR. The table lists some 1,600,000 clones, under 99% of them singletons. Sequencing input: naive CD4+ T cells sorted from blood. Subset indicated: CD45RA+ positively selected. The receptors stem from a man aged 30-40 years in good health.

The CDR3 DNA follows: TGTGCCAGCGGAAGGTGGGGTAACGACTACGAGCAGTACTTC. Amino acids: CASGRWGNDYEQYF. The chain joins TRBV28 to TRBJ2-7, with D uncertain. The CDR3 contains 14 residues. V lost 8 bases, J lost 3 bases, and 17 bases lay in between. Germline V gene sequence: CDR1 MDHEN, CDR2 SYDVKM.

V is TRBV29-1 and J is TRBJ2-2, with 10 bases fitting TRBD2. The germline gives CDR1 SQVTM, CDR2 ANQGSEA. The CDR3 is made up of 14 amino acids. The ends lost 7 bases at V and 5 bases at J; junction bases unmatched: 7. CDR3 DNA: TGCAGCGGATCTAGCGGGAGTCCAACCGGGGAGCTGTTTTTT. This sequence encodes CSGSSGSPTGELFF.

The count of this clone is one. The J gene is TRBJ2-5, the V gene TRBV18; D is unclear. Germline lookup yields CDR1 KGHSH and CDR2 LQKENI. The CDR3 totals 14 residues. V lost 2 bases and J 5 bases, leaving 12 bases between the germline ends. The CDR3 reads CASSPASYGETQYF. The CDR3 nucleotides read TGTGCCAGCTCACCAGCGTCGTATGGGGAGACCCAGTACTTC.

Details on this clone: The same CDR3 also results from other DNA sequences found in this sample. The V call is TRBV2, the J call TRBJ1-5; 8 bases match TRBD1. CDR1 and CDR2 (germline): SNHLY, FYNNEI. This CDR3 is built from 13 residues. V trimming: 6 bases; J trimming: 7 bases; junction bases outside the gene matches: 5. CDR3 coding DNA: TGTGCCAGCAGCGACAGGGGAGGGCAGCCCCAGCATTTT. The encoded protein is CASSDRGGQPQHF.

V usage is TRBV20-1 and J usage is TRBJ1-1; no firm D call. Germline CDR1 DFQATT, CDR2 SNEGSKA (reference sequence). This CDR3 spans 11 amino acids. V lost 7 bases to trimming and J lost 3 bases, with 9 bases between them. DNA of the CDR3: TGCAGTGTGGCCGGTGACACTGAAGCTTTCTTT. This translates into CSVAGDTEAFF.

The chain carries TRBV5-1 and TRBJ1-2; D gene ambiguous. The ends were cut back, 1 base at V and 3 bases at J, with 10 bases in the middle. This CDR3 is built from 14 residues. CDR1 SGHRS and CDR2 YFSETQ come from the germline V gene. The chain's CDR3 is CASSLKGIDYGYTF. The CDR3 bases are TGCGCCAGCAGCTTGAAGGGAATAGACTATGGCTACACCTTC.

CDR3 sequence (DNA): TGTGCCAGCAGCTTAAACAGGGGGAACACCGGGGAGCTGTTTTTT. Amino acid sequence: CASSLNRGNTGELFF. The chain carries TRBV7-7 and TRBJ2-2, with TRBD1 matching over 7 bases. This CDR3 contains 15 residues. After removal of 2 bases from V and 1 base from J, the junction contained 1 base not matched to a gene. Germline loops: CDR1 SSHAT, CDR2 FNYEAQ (reference sequence). Complete variable domain (other parts from reference TRBV7-7 and TRBJ2-2): GAGVSQSPRYKVTKRGQDVTLRCDPISSHATLYWYQQALGQGPEFLTYFNYEAQPDKSGLPSDRFSAERPEGSISTLTIQRTEQRDSAMYRCASSLNRGNTGELFFGEGSRLTVL.

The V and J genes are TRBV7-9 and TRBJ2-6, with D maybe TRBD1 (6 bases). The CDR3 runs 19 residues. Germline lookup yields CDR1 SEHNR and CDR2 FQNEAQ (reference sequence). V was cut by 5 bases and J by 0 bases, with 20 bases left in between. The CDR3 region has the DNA TGTGCCAGCAGCGACAGGATTTCGGAAGGGCGCTCTGGGGCCAACGTCCTGACTTTC. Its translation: CASSDRISEGRSGANVLTF.

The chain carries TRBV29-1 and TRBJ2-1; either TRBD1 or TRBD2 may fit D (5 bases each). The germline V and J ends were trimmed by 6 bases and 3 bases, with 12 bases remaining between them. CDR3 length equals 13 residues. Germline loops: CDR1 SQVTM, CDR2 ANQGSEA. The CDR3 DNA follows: TGCAGCGTGGGACGGCGCCTCTACAATGAGCAGTTCTTC. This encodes CSVGRRLYNEQFF.

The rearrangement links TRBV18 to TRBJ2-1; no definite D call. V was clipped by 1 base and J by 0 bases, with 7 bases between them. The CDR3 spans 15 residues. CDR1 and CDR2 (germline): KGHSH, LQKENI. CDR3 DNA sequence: TGTGCCAGCTCACCACTTCTGAGCTCCTACAATGAGCAGTTCTTC. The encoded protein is CASSPLLSSYNEQFF. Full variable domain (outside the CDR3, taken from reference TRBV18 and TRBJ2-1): NAGVMQNPRHLVRRRGQEARLRCSPMKGHSHVYWYRQLPEEGLKFMVYLQKENIIDESGMPKERFSAEFPKEGPSILRIQQVVRGDSAAYFCASSPLLSSYNEQFFGPGTRLTVL.

CDR3 bases: TGTGCCAGCAGTGAAGCAGCGACTTTTAGCAATCAGCCCCAGCATTTT. Amino acids: CASSEAATFSNQPQHF. The chain combines TRBV2 with TRBJ1-5; D remains ambiguous. Germline V gene lookup returns CDR1 SNHLY and CDR2 FYNNEI. Trimming left V 0 bases short and J 0 bases short, with 9 bases between. This CDR3 comprises 16 residues.

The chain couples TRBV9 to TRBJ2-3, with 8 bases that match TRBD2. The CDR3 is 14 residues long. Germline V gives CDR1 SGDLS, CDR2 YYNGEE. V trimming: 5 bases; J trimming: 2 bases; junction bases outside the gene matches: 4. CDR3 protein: CASRPGRATDTQYF. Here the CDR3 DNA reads TGTGCCAGCAGGCCCGGGAGGGCCACAGATACGCAGTATTTT.

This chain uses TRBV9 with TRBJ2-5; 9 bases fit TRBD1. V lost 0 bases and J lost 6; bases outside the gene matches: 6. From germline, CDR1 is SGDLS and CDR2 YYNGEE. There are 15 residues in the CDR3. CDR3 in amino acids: CASSVDGGTGKTQYF. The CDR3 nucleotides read TGTGCCAGCAGCGTAGATGGGGGGACAGGGAAGACCCAGTACTTC.

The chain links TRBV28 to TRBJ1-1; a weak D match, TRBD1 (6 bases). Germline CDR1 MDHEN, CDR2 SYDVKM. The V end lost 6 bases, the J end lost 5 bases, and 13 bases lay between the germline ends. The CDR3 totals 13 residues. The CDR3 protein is CASRATGRTEAFF. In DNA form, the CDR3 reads TGTGCCAGCAGGGCTACAGGGCGAACTGAAGCTTTCTTT. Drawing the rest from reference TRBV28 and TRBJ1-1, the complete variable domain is DVKVTQSSRYLVKRTGEKVFLECVQDMDHENMFWYRQDPGLGLRLIYFSYDVKMKEKGDIPEGYSVSREKKERFSLILESASTNQTSMYLCASRATGRTEAFFGQGTRLTVV.

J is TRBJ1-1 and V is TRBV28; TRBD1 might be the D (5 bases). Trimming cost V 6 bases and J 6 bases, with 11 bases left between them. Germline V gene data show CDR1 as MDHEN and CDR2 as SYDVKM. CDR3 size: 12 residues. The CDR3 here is CASRLQGSEAFF. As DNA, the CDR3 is TGTGCCAGCAGGTTGCAGGGTTCTGAAGCTTTCTTT.

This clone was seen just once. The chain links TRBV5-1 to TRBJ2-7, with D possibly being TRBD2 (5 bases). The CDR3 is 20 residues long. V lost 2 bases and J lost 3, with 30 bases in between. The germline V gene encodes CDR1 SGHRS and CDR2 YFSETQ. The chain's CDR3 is CASSFATRTVYRNTYYEQYF. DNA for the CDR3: TGCGCCAGCAGCTTCGCCACTAGAACGGTGTATCGGAACACTTACTACGAGCAGTACTTC.

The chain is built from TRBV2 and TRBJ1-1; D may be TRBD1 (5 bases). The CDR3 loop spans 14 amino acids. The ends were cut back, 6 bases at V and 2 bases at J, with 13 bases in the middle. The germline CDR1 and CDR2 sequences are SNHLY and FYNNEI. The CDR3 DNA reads TGTGCCAGCAGGTTGGGACGGCTAAACACTGAAGCTTTCTTT. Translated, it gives CASRLGRLNTEAFF.

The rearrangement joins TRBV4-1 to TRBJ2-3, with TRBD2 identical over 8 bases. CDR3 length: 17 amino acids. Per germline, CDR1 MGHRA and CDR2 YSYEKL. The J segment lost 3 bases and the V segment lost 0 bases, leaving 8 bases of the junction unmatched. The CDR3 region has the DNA TGCGCCAGCAGCCAAGAGGCGGGAGGCGCCGCTACAGATACGCAGTATTTT. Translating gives CASSQEAGGAATDTQYF.

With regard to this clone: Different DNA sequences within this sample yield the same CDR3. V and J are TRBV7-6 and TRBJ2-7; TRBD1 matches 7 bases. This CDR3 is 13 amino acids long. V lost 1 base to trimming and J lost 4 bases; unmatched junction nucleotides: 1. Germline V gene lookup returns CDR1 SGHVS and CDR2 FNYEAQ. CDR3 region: CASSLGTGYEQYF. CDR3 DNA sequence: TGTGCCAGCAGCTTAGGGACAGGATACGAGCAGTACTTC.

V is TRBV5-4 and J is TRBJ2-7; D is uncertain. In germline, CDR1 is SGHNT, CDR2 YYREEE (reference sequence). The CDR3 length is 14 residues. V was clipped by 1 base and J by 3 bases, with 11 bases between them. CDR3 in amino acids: CASSLNSISYEQYF. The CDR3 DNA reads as TGTGCCAGCAGCTTGAATTCAATTAGCTACGAGCAGTACTTC.

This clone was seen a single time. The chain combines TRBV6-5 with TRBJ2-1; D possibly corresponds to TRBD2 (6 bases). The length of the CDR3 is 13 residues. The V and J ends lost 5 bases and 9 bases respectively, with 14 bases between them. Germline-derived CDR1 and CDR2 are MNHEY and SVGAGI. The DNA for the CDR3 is TGTGCCAGCAGTCCCTGGGCAGCGGGTGAGCAGTTCTTC. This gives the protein CASSPWAAGEQFF.

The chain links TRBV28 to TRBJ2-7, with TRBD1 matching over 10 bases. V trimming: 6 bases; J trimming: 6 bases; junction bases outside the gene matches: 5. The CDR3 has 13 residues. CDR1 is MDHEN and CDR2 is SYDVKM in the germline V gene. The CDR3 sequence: CASRGQGTSEQYF. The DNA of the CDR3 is TGTGCCAGCAGGGGACAGGGGACGTCCGAGCAGTACTTC. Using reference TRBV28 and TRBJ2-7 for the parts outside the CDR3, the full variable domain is DVKVTQSSRYLVKRTGEKVFLECVQDMDHENMFWYRQDPGLGLRLIYFSYDVKMKEKGDIPEGYSVSREKKERFSLILESASTNQTSMYLCASRGQGTSEQYFGPGTRLTVT.

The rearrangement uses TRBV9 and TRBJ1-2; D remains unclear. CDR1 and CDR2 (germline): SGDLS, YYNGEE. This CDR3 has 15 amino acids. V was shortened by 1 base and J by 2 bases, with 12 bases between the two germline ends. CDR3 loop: CASSVTAEANYGYTF. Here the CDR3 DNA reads TGTGCCAGCAGCGTAACGGCAGAGGCAAACTATGGCTACACCTTC.

DNA for the CDR3: TGCAGTGCCTGGGAAGAGACCCAGTACTTC. Translating it yields CSAWEETQYF. The chain joins TRBV20-1 to TRBJ2-5; no reliable D call. The CDR3 contains 10 residues. Trimming took off 6 bases at V and 3 bases at J, with 5 bases between the two ends. Germline lookup yields CDR1 DFQATT and CDR2 SNEGSKA (reference sequence).

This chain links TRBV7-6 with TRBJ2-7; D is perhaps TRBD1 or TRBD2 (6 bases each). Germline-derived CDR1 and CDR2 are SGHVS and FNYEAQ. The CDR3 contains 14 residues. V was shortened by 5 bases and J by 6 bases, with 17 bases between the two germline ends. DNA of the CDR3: TGTGCCAGCAGCGGGGTTAAAGGGGGAGGCGAGCAGTACTTC. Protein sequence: CASSGVKGGGEQYF.

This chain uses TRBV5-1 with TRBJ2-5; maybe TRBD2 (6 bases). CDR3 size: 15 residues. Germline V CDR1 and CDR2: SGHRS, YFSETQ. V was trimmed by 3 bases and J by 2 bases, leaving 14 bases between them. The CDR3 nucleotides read TGCGCCAGCAGCTCTCGGGCTAGCGCACAAGAGACCCAGTACTTC. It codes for CASSSRASAQETQYF. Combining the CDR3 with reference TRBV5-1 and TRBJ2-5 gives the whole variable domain KAGVTQTPRYLIKTRGQQVTLSCSPISGHRSVSWYQQTPGQGLQFLFEYFSETQRNKGNFPGRFSGRQFSNSRSEMNVSTLELGDSALYLCASSSRASAQETQYFGPGTRLLVL.

The CDR3 reads CASSLAAQETQYF. Here the CDR3 DNA reads TGTGCCAGCAGCCTCGCGGCGCAAGAGACCCAGTACTTC. The V and J genes are TRBV5-6 and TRBJ2-5, with unresolved D. The ends were cut back, 4 bases at V and 2 bases at J, with 9 bases in the middle. The CDR3 runs to 13 residues. CDR1 is SGHDT and CDR2 is YYEEEE in the germline V gene.